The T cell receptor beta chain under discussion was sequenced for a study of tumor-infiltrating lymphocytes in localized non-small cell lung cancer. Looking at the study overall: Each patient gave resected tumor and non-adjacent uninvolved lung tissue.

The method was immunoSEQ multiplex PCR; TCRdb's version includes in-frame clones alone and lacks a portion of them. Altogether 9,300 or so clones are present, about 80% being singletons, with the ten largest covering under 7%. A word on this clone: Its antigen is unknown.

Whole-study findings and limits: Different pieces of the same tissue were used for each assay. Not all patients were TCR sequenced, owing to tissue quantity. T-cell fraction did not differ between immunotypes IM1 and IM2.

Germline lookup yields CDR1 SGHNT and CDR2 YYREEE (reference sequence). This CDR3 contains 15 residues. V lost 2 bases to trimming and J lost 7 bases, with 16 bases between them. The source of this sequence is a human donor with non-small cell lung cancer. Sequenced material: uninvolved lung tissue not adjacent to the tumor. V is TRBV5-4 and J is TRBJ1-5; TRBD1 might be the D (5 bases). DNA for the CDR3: TGTGCCAGCAGCTTTGGGACCCACGAGAACCAGCCCCAGCATTTT. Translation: CASSFGTHENQPQHF.